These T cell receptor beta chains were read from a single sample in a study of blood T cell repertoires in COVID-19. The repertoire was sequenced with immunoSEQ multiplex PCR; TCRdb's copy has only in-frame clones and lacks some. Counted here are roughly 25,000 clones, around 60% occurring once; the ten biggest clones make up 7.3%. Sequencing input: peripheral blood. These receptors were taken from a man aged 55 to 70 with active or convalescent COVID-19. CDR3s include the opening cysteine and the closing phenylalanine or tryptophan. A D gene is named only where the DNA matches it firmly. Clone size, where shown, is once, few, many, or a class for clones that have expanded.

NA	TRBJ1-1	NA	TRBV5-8	CASSLALKTGNTEAFF	TGTGCCAGCAGCTTGGCCTTAAAAACGGGGAACACTGAAGCTTTCTTT
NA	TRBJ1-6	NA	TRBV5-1	CASSFSVVGHNSPLHF	TGCGCCAGCAGCTTCTCGGTGGTTGGGCATAATTCACCCCTCCACTTT
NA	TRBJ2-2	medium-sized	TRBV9	CASESVGGNTGELFF	TGTGCCAGCGAGTCGGTCGGAGGGAACACCGGGGAGCTGTTTTTT
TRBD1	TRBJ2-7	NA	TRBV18	CASSPWAAGTGYEQYF	TGTGCCAGCTCACCGTGGGCTGCCGGGACAGGGTACGAGCAGTACTTC
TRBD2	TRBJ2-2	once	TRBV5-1	CASSYGTSVTGELFF	TGCGCCAGCAGCTACGGGACTAGCGTCACCGGGGAGCTGTTTTTT
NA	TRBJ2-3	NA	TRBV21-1	CASTRGGPGSPDTQYF	TGTGCCAGCACCCGAGGAGGGCCTGGATCCCCAGATACGCAGTATTTT
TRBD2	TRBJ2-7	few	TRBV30	CAWSHSSGSTDF	TGTGCCTGGAGTCACTCTAGCGGGAGTACTGACTTC
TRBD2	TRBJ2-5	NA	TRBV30	CAWSVSPSGRSETQYF	TGTGCCTGGAGTGTAAGTCCTAGCGGGAGATCAGAGACCCAGTACTTC
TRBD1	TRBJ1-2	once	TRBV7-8	CASSLQGKGGYTF	TGTGCCAGCAGCCTACAGGGGAAGGGGGGCTACACCTTC
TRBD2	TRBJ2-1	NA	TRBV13	CASKVGLAYNEQFF	TGTGCCAGCAAAGTCGGACTAGCGTACAATGAGCAGTTCTTC
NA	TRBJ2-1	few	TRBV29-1	CVGRGYTMEQFF	TGCGTTGGCAGGGGCTATACAATGGAGCAGTTCTTC
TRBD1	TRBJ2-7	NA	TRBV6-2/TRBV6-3	CASSYSSRGNYEQYF	TGTGCCAGCAGTTACTCTTCCAGGGGGAACTACGAGCAGTACTTC
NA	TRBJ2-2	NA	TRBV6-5	CASSSARVGNTGELFF	TGTGCCAGCAGTTCGGCTCGGGTTGGGAACACCGGGGAGCTGTTTTTT
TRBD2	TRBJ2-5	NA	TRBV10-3	CAISEVLAGGIQETQYF	TGTGCCATCAGTGAGGTTCTAGCGGGGGGAATACAAGAGACCCAGTACTTC
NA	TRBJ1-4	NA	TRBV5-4	CASSTRLRGSGEKLFF	TGTGCCAGCAGCACCAGATTAAGGGGGTCTGGGGAAAAACTGTTTTTT
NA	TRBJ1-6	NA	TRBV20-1	CSASQYRSYNSPLHF	TGCAGTGCTAGTCAGTACCGTTCATATAATTCACCCCTCCACTTT
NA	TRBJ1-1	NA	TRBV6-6	CASSYGQGRGEAFF	TGTGCCAGCAGTTACGGGCAGGGCCGTGGGGAAGCTTTCTTT
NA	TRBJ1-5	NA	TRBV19	CASSINSGAQHF	TGTGCCAGTAGTATTAACTCGGGAGCCCAGCATTTT
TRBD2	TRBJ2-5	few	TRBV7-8	CASPEEKREGASIIGETQYF	TGTGCCAGTCCCGAGGAGAAGCGGGAGGGCGCGTCAATAATAGGAGAGACCCAGTACTTC
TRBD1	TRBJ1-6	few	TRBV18	CASSPAGGIGSPLHF	TGTGCCAGCTCACCAGCAGGGGGAATAGGGTCACCCCTCCACTTT
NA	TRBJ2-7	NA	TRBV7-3	CASSLLNGLEQYF	TGTGCCAGCAGCTTGTTAAATGGGCTCGAGCAGTACTTC
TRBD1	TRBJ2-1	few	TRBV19	CASSLMLGQGLDEQFF	TGTGCCAGTAGTCTCATGTTAGGACAGGGATTGGATGAGCAGTTCTTC
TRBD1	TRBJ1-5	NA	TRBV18	CASSIKGTGVQPQHF	TGTGCCAGCTCAATAAAGGGGACAGGGGTTCAGCCCCAGCATTTT
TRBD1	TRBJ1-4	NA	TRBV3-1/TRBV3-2	CASSLGTANEKLFF	TGTGCCAGCAGCCTAGGGACAGCTAATGAAAAACTGTTTTTT
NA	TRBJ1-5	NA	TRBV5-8	CASRLDSSGNQPQHF	TGTGCCAGCAGGTTGGACAGCTCGGGCAATCAGCCCCAGCATTTT
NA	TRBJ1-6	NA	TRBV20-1	CSASLGRGSPLHF	TGCAGTGCTAGTCTGGGCCGGGGTTCACCCCTCCACTTT
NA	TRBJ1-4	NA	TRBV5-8	CASSRFPQATEKLFF	TGTGCCAGCAGCCGATTCCCTCAAGCTACTGAAAAACTGTTTTTT
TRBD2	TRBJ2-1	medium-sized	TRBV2	CASSAGTSGYNEQFF	TGTGCCAGCAGTGCCGGGACTAGCGGCTACAATGAGCAGTTCTTC
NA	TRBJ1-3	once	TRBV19	CASSMGLLQDTIYF	TGTGCCAGTAGTATGGGCCTCTTGCAGGACACCATATATTTT
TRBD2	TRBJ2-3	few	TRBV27	CASSRTSGDPRTDTQYF	TGTGCCAGCAGTCGGACTAGCGGGGACCCTCGGACAGATACGCAGTATTTT
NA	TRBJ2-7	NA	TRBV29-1	CSVRPSGPYEQYF	TGCAGCGTCCGACCGAGCGGACCATACGAGCAGTACTTC
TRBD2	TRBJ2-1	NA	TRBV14	CASRLSSGSGSEQFF	TGTGCCAGCAGACTATCTAGCGGGAGTGGGAGTGAGCAGTTCTTC
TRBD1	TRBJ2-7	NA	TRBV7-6	CASSLESGQGAYEQYF	TGTGCCAGCAGCTTAGAGTCGGGACAGGGAGCCTACGAGCAGTACTTC
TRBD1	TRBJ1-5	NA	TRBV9	CASSKDRGLNQPQHF	TGTGCCAGCAGCAAGGACAGGGGCCTTAATCAGCCCCAGCATTTT
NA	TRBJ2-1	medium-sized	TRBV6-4	CASSKGDPNEQFF	TGTGCCAGCAGTAAGGGAGACCCCAATGAGCAGTTCTTC
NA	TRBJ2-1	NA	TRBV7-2	CASSLWDTREQFF	TGTGCCAGCAGCTTATGGGACACCCGTGAGCAGTTCTTC
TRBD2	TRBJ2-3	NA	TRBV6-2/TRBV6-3	CASSLRLAVSTDTQYF	TGTGCCAGCAGTCTTAGACTAGCGGTTAGCACAGATACGCAGTATTTT
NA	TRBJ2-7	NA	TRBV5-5	CASSLGAEYEQYF	TGTGCCAGCAGCTTGGGGGCAGAGTACGAGCAGTACTTC
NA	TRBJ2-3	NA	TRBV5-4	CASSLDSDRPTDTQYF	TGTGCCAGCAGCTTGGATTCAGACAGACCCACAGATACGCAGTATTTT
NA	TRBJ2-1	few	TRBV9	CASSVPAQGPNEQFF	TGTGCCAGCAGCGTTCCAGCCCAGGGCCCTAATGAGCAGTTCTTC
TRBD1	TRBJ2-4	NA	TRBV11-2	CASSSDRGDARLGNIQYF	TGTGCCAGCAGCTCCGACAGGGGAGATGCGCGGCTCGGGAACATTCAGTACTTC
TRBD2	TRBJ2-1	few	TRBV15	CATSRDTSGSYNEQFF	TGTGCCACCAGCAGAGATACTAGCGGCTCTTACAATGAGCAGTTCTTC
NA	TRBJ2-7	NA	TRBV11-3	CASSLEDKRSYEQYF	TGTGCCAGCAGCTTAGAGGACAAGCGCTCCTACGAGCAGTACTTC
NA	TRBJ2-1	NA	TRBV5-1	CASSLQDSYNEQFF	TGCGCCAGCAGCTTGCAGGATAGTTACAATGAGCAGTTCTTC
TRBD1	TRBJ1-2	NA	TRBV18	CASSPLVQGADYGYTF	TGTGCCAGCTCACCACTAGTCCAGGGGGCAGACTATGGCTACACCTTC
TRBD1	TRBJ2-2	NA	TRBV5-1	CASSLSRGPAGELFF	TGCGCCAGCAGCTTGAGCAGGGGGCCGGCCGGGGAGCTGTTTTTT